This T cell receptor (beta chain) came from a study of PD-1 blockade in classical Hodgkin lymphoma. Libraries were prepared by immunoSEQ multiplex PCR; TCRdb keeps only in-frame clonotypes and omits some of them. The profile covers around 44,000 clones, with roughly 86% appearing a single time and 5.5% to 6.5% taken by the ten largest. All trial patients relapsed after autologous stem cell transplantation. From germline, CDR1 is SGHRS and CDR2 YFSETQ. J lost 2 bases, V lost 5 bases, and 8 bases had no gene match. This CDR3 is 15 amino acids long. The material was peripheral blood mononuclear cells (PBMCs), obtained before the second cycle of nivolumab. The chain is built from TRBV5-1 and TRBJ2-3; 7 bases are shared with TRBD1. This clonotype originated in a human donor with classical Hodgkin lymphoma. CDR3 bases: TGCGCCAGCAGGGGACAGACAATTTTCACAGATACGCAGTATTTT. It is translated as CASRGQTIFTDTQYF.